The TCR beta chain under discussion was sequenced for a study of CD8+ T cells in alopecia areata. Study-level findings and limits: Higher clonality and more expanded CD8+ clones appeared in lesional than normal scalp.

Reverse transcribed after extraction, RNA yielded cDNA as the sequencing template. Libraries were prepared by immunoSEQ multiplex PCR; TCRdb keeps only in-frame clonotypes and omits some of them. The sample contains 140,000 to 150,000 clones, 87% of which appear only once. V gave up 4 bases and J gave up 4 bases; unmatched junction bases: 19. The CDR3 covers 19 residues. The germline gives CDR1 SEHNR, CDR2 FQNEAQ (reference sequence). Comment on this clone: The target antigen is unknown.

The sequenced sample was CD8+ T cells sorted from blood, obtained at week 0. The chain uses TRBV7-9 and TRBJ2-3; 8 bases are shared with TRBD2. This clonotype was obtained from a human donor with alopecia areata. The CDR3 region is CASSSLPGLGNQSADTQYF. CDR3 nucleotides: TGTGCCAGCAGCTCTCTACCGGGACTAGGGAACCAAAGCGCAGATACGCAGTATTTT.